These 17 T cell receptor beta chains came from one sample sequenced in a study of cytomegalovirus exposure and HLA in healthy donors. PCR primers comprised 60 Vbeta and 13 Jbeta primers. Sequencing was performed with immunoSEQ multiplex PCR; in TCRdb, only in-frame clones are kept and a portion is missing. Of about 190,000 clones in the sample, more than 70% were seen once. Sequencing was carried out using PBMCs. These receptors were obtained from a man under 40 in good health and CMV-seropositive.

This sequence joins TRBV9 and TRBJ2-7; 7 nucleotides align to TRBD2. CDR3 length: 16 amino acids. V shed 0 bases and J 5 bases; nucleotides not matched to a gene: 11. CDR1 SGDLS and CDR2 YYNGEE come from the germline V gene. This chain's CDR3 is CASSVAEGRARDEQYF. CDR3 sequence (DNA): TGTGCCAGCAGCGTAGCCGAGGGGAGGGCCCGGGACGAGCAGTACTTC.

The rearrangement uses TRBV5-6 and TRBJ1-1; D call uncertain. The germline gives CDR1 SGHDT, CDR2 YYEEEE. V was trimmed by 4 bases and J by 8 bases, leaving 18 bases between them. This CDR3 has 14 residues. CDR3 in DNA: TGTGCCAGCAGCCGAGTCCCCACTAAGGTGGAAGCTTTCTTT. It translates to CASSRVPTKVEAFF.

The rearrangement joins TRBV9 to TRBJ2-3; TRBD2 matches at 7 bases. V shed 3 bases, J shed 5 bases, and the junction held 12 bases outside the gene matches. The CDR3 contains 16 residues. From germline, CDR1 is SGDLS and CDR2 YYNGEE. CDR3 DNA sequence: TGTGCCAGCAGCGCAACCAGCGGGGCCGCTGGAGATACGCAGTATTTT. Amino acid sequence: CASSATSGAAGDTQYF.

On this clone: Sequence at one end of the junction differs from germline and may be a read error. The chain links TRBV7-8 to TRBJ2-5; tentative D call: TRBD2 (5 bases). The CDR3 totals 14 residues. The germline CDR1 and CDR2 sequences are SGHVS and FQNEAQ. CDR3 protein: CASTPPGTQEAQYF. In DNA, the CDR3 is TGTGCCAGCACCCCTCCGGGAACACAAGAGGCCCAGTACTTC.

This rearrangement joins TRBV18 to TRBJ2-5; weak D call: TRBD1 (6 bases). Germline V gene sequence: CDR1 KGHSH, CDR2 LQKENI. V lost 4 bases, J lost 5 bases, and 11 bases lay in between. There are 13 residues in the CDR3. The CDR3 is CASSRGPGETQYF. The CDR3 bases are TGTGCCAGCTCACGGGGGCCAGGCGAGACCCAGTACTTC.

The chain joins TRBV6-5 to TRBJ1-2, with D perhaps TRBD1 (5 bases). Germline V CDR1 and CDR2: MNHEY, SVGAGI. Trimming pared 6 bases from V and 3 bases from J, leaving 17 bases between. This CDR3 contains 15 residues. In nucleotides, the CDR3 is TGTGCCAGCAGCCCATACCAGGGTCTGGACTATGGCTACACCTTC. It translates to CASSPYQGLDYGYTF.

This clone has only one observation. V and J are TRBV7-2 and TRBJ1-6, with 9 nucleotides matching TRBD1. V lost 5 bases and J lost 6; bases outside the gene matches: 5. This CDR3 comprises 15 residues. Germline CDR1 is SGHTA and CDR2 is FQGNSA. The CDR3 coding sequence is TGTGCCAGCAGCCCGGGACAGGGTATTAATTCACCCCTCCACTTT. Amino acid sequence: CASSPGQGINSPLHF. Full variable domain (outside the CDR3, taken from reference TRBV7-2 and TRBJ1-6): GAGVSQSPSNKVTEKGKDVELRCDPISGHTALYWYRQSLGQGLEFLIYFQGNSAPDKSGLPSDRFSAERTGGSVSTLTIQRTQQEDSAVYLCASSPGQGINSPLHFGNGTRLTVT.

The chain is built from TRBV7-8 and TRBJ2-7; 9 nucleotides align to TRBD2. The junction had 24 bases not matched to a gene; V was cut back by 5 bases and J by 7 bases. This CDR3 contains 19 residues. CDR1 and CDR2 (germline): SGHVS, FQNEAQ. In DNA form, the CDR3 reads TGTGCCAGCAGCCCCGTGGGGCCCGGAATTGGCGGGGGGGCTGGGGAGCAGTACTTC. Translation gives CASSPVGPGIGGGAGEQYF.

V and J are TRBV6-5 and TRBJ2-3; D uncertain. Trimming took off 5 bases at V and 6 bases at J, with 18 bases between the two ends. Germline V gene data show CDR1 as MNHEY and CDR2 as SVGAGI. This CDR3 has 15 amino acids. The CDR3 DNA reads TGTGCCAGCAGTGGATGGCAGGAAAACGAGGATACGCAGTATTTT. The encoded protein is CASSGWQENEDTQYF.

This clone came up a few times. The chain recombines TRBV7-9 with TRBJ2-2; 12 bases match TRBD2. CDR1 SEHNR and CDR2 FQNEAQ come from the germline V gene (reference sequence). The CDR3 contains 16 residues. V shed 5 bases and J 6 bases; nucleotides not matched to a gene: 7. The CDR3 loop reads CASSLRTSGTSGELFF. CDR3 nucleotide sequence: TGTGCCAGCAGCCTTCGGACTAGCGGGACCTCCGGGGAGCTGTTTTTT. Filled out from reference TRBV7-9 and TRBJ2-2, the complete variable domain reads DTGVSQNPRHKITKRGQNVTFRCDPISEHNRLYWYRQTLGQGPEFLTYFQNEAQLEKSRLLSDRFSAERPKGSFSTLEIQRTEQGDSAMYLCASSLRTSGTSGELFFGEGSRLTVL.

This clone was detected once. The chain recombines TRBV5-1 with TRBJ2-5, with D perhaps TRBD1 (6 bases). The DNA end favors TRBJ2-7, so the J call may be wrong. This CDR3 is built from 14 residues. Germline V gene data show CDR1 as SGHRS and CDR2 as YFSETQ. The CDR3 reads CASSFRGQSGEQYF. For the CDR3, the DNA is TGCGCCAGCAGCTTCAGGGGTCAGAGTGGCGAGCAGTACTTC.

The chain joins TRBV7-9 to TRBJ1-2; D is undetermined. V was trimmed by 3 bases and J by 2 bases, leaving 7 bases between them. The length of the CDR3 is 13 residues. Germline V gene data show CDR1 as SEHNR and CDR2 as FQNEAQ (reference sequence). The CDR3 DNA reads TGTGCCAGCAGCTTTAGTGCCAACTATGGCTACACCTTC. Translated: CASSFSANYGYTF. Drawing the rest from reference TRBV7-9 and TRBJ1-2, the complete variable domain is DTGVSQNPRHKITKRGQNVTFRCDPISEHNRLYWYRQTLGQGPEFLTYFQNEAQLEKSRLLSDRFSAERPKGSFSTLEIQRTEQGDSAMYLCASSFSANYGYTFGSGTRLTVV.

V usage is TRBV30 and J usage is TRBJ1-1; 10 bases are shared with TRBD1. The ends lost 5 bases at V and 6 bases at J; junction bases unmatched: 6. The germline V gene encodes CDR1 GTSNPN and CDR2 SVGIG (reference sequence). The CDR3 has 13 residues. The CDR3 sequence is CAWDRGLGAEAFF. The CDR3 DNA sequence: TGTGCCTGGGACAGGGGGCTCGGCGCTGAAGCTTTCTTT.

The chain joins TRBV6-4 to TRBJ2-7, with 8 bases fitting TRBD1. The length of the CDR3 is 13 residues. Germline CDR1 MRHNA, CDR2 SNTAGT. V shed 6 bases, J shed 2 bases, and the junction held 3 bases outside the gene matches. DNA of the CDR3: TGTGCCAGCAGCGCGGGACAGGCCTACGAGCAGTACTTC. It specifies CASSAGQAYEQYF.

This clone was observed a handful of times. The genes are TRBV28 and TRBJ2-5, with 8 bases that match TRBD1. Germline assignment: CDR1 MDHEN and CDR2 SYDVKM. V was clipped by 7 bases and J by 4 bases; unmatched bases: 5. This CDR3 has 13 amino acids. The DNA of the CDR3 is TGTGCCAGCAAGGACAGGGTGGGAGAGACCCAGTACTTC. Amino acids: CASKDRVGETQYF.

The chain uses TRBV11-2 and TRBJ2-5, with TRBD1 identical over 7 bases. The closer fit of TRBJ2-7 to the DNA end suggests the J call may be wrong. Germline loops: CDR1 SGHAT, CDR2 FQNNGV. The CDR3 runs to 14 residues. The CDR3 bases are TGTGCCAGCAGTGCGGACAGGTTGGGCGCCGAGCAGTACTTC. Translating gives CASSADRLGAEQYF.

This clone has just a few counts. J is TRBJ2-1 and V is TRBV6-1; TRBD2 agrees at 10 bases. V trimming: 3 bases; J trimming: 15 bases; junction bases outside the gene matches: 8. The CDR3 totals 13 residues. The germline CDR1 and CDR2 sequences are MNHNS and SASEGT. CDR3: CASSDQSQREGFF. The CDR3 DNA sequence: TGTGCCAGCAGTGATCAGAGTCAGCGGGAGGGGTTCTTC.